The 20 T cell receptor beta chains below were found in one sample sequenced in a study of long-term antiretroviral therapy in people with HIV. The assay, immunoSEQ v3.0, was run at survey level. Some clones are missing from TCRdb's copy, which holds only in-frame ones; the method was immunoSEQ multiplex PCR. This sample has 30,000 or so clones; roughly 97% occur once, and the top ten carry 1.5% to 2%. Sequenced material: unsorted PBMCs, taken 7.6 years after starting antiretroviral therapy. All receptors derive from a man aged 30-40 years with HIV.

The CDR3 nucleotides are TGTGCCAGCAGCTTAGACGTGGGCTACACCTTC. Translating gives CASSLDVGYTF. The chain joins TRBV7-9 to TRBJ1-2, with D unclear. The V gene's germline CDR1 is SEHNR and CDR2 FQNEAQ (reference sequence). CDR3 length equals 11 residues. Between the trimmed V and J ends, which lost 1 base and 8 bases, there was a span of 5 bases.

The rearrangement links TRBV7-6 to TRBJ2-3; the D gene is possibly TRBD2 (5 bases). Trimming took 5 bases from V and 0 from J, leaving 9 bases between them. The CDR3 runs to 14 residues. Germline assignment: CDR1 SGHVS and CDR2 FNYEAQ. For the CDR3, the DNA is TGTGCCAGCAGCAGGCGGGTGAGCACAGATACGCAGTATTTT. As protein: CASSRRVSTDTQYF.

V usage is TRBV4-3 and J usage is TRBJ2-7; no definite D call. The V end lost 1 base, the J end lost 2 bases, and 12 bases lay between the germline ends. Germline V gene sequence: CDR1 LGHNA, CDR2 YSLEER. CDR3 size: 15 residues. This CDR3 is CASSQGSRVAYEQYF. The CDR3 region has the DNA TGCGCCAGCAGCCAAGGCTCCCGGGTAGCCTACGAGCAGTACTTC.

This clone was observed a single time. The V gene is TRBV9, the J gene TRBJ1-2, with a possible D match to TRBD1 (5 bases). CDR3 size: 13 residues. Germline assignment: CDR1 SGDLS and CDR2 YYNGEE. Trimming left V 6 bases short and J 1 base short, with 10 bases between. The CDR3 sequence is CASTDKHNYGYTF. CDR3 sequence (DNA): TGTGCCAGCACGGACAAACATAACTATGGCTACACCTTC.

This chain joins TRBV2 and TRBJ1-6; 8 bases agree with TRBD1. Germline V lookup: CDR1 SNHLY, CDR2 FYNNEI. This CDR3 contains 15 residues. V lost 6 bases, J lost 7 bases, and 8 bases stayed unmatched. The CDR3 DNA reads as TGTGCCAGCAGCACTCTTGGACAGGGAAATTCACCCCTCCACTTT. Translated: CASSTLGQGNSPLHF.

The chain employs TRBV19 and TRBJ1-1; no clear D. Germline V gene lookup returns CDR1 LNHDA and CDR2 SQIVND (reference sequence). V was clipped by 3 bases and J by 6 bases, with 14 bases between them. The CDR3 covers 14 residues. CDR3 residues: CASSISLDRPEAFF. The CDR3 DNA is TGTGCCAGTAGTATTTCGTTGGATCGGCCTGAAGCTTTCTTT.

The chain joins TRBV4-2 to TRBJ1-5, with D unresolved. The CDR3 length is 19 residues. With 0 bases removed from V and 8 bases from J, the gap between germline ends came to 26 bases. CDR1 and CDR2 from the germline V gene are LGHNA and YNFKEQ. CDR3 residues: CASSQDVGLAGGSMEPQHF. Written as DNA, the CDR3 is TGTGCCAGCAGCCAAGATGTAGGGTTGGCGGGTGGATCGATGGAGCCCCAGCATTTT.

This clone was seen only once. The chain carries TRBV13 and TRBJ2-2; tentatively, D is TRBD1 (6 bases). The germline V and J ends were trimmed by 6 bases and 5 bases, with 7 bases remaining between them. Per the germline V gene, CDR1 is PRHDT and CDR2 is FYEKMQ (reference sequence). This CDR3 contains 12 residues. The CDR3 DNA reads as TGTGCCAGCAGGCAGGGGACCGGGGAGCTGTTTTTT. Amino acid sequence: CASRQGTGELFF. Looking up the rest from reference TRBV13 and TRBJ2-2 gives the full variable domain: AAGVIQSPRHLIKEKRETATLKCYPIPRHDTVYWYQQGPGQDPQFLISFYEKMQSDKGSIPDRFSAQQFSDYHSELNMSSLELGDSALYFCASRQGTGELFFGEGSRLTVL.

This sequence joins TRBV6-6 and TRBJ1-4, with D perhaps matching TRBD1 (6 bases). CDR1 and CDR2 from the germline V gene are MNHNY and SVGAGI (reference sequence). Trimming stripped 2 bases from V and 7 bases from J, with 14 bases between. The CDR3 extends over 15 amino acids. The CDR3 bases are TGTGCCAGCAGTTACGCCGGGGGCGGTGGTGAAAAACTGTTTTTT. It encodes CASSYAGGGGEKLFF.

The chain carries TRBV4-1 and TRBJ2-1, with D possibly matching TRBD1 (6 bases). Germline-derived CDR1 and CDR2 are MGHRA and YSYEKL. The CDR3 length is 13 residues. Trimming shortened V by 3 bases and J by 7 bases, and 10 bases separated the two germline ends. In DNA form, the CDR3 reads TGCGCCAGCAGCCATCCCCAGGGGAATGAGCAGTTCTTC. As protein: CASSHPQGNEQFF.

This chain links TRBV7-2 with TRBJ1-4; maybe TRBD1 (6 bases). This CDR3 has 15 residues. With 5 bases removed from V and 5 bases from J, the gap between germline ends came to 15 bases. CDR1 is SGHTA, CDR2 FQGNSA, per germline. The CDR3 DNA follows: TGTGCCAGCAGCAGAGGAACAGGGACGAATGAAAAACTGTTTTTT. It translates to CASSRGTGTNEKLFF.

This chain links TRBV7-9 with TRBJ2-1; D unclear. The CDR3 sequence is 14 residues long. V was pared by 5 bases and J by 3 bases, with 11 bases between. The germline V gene has CDR1 SEHNR and CDR2 FQNEAQ (reference sequence). The CDR3 loop reads CASSPMTVYNEQFF. CDR3 DNA sequence: TGTGCCAGCAGCCCTATGACTGTCTACAATGAGCAGTTCTTC.

The chain combines TRBV6-1 with TRBJ2-1, with D maybe TRBD2 (6 bases). CDR3 size: 14 residues. Germline V gene data show CDR1 as MNHNS and CDR2 as SASEGT. Between the trimmed V and J ends, which lost 6 bases and 0 bases, there was a span of 9 bases. In nucleotides, the CDR3 is TGTGCCAGCAGCACGACTAGCTCCTACAATGAGCAGTTCTTC. Its protein product is CASSTTSSYNEQFF.

This chain uses TRBV7-8 with TRBJ2-3, with D possibly TRBD1 on 6 matching bases. The germline gives CDR1 SGHVS, CDR2 FQNEAQ. V gave up 8 bases and J gave up 1 base, with 16 bases separating them. CDR3 size: 15 residues. The CDR3 coding sequence is TGTGCCAGCGGTCTTCAGGGGTGGGGCACAGATACGCAGTATTTT. The encoded protein is CASGLQGWGTDTQYF.

The CDR3 coding sequence is TGTGCCAGCAGCTTAGGCCGGGACAGTATCTACGAGCAGTACTTC. Its translation: CASSLGRDSIYEQYF. The chain recombines TRBV7-2 with TRBJ2-7; 7 bases map to TRBD1. The CDR3 loop spans 15 amino acids. V lost 1 base and J lost 3; bases outside the gene matches: 6. Germline CDR1 SGHTA, CDR2 FQGNSA.

This clone is a singleton in its sample. The rearrangement uses TRBV11-1 and TRBJ1-4; 9 bases map to TRBD1. CDR1 is SGHAT, CDR2 FQDESV, per germline (reference sequence). Germline trimming cut 5 bases from V and 7 bases from J; bases unmatched to any gene: 5. CDR3 length: 14 amino acids. The CDR3 loop is CASSPGQGSEKLFF. CDR3 in DNA: TGTGCCAGCAGCCCGGGACAGGGCAGTGAAAAACTGTTTTTT. The full variable domain, its missing parts supplied by reference TRBV11-1 and TRBJ1-4, is EAEVAQSPRYKITEKSQAVAFWCDPISGHATLYWYRQILGQGPELLVQFQDESVVDDSQLPKDRFSAERLKGVDSTLKIQPAELGDSAMYLCASSPGQGSEKLFFGSGTQLSVL.

This sequence joins TRBV7-9 and TRBJ2-7; D call uncertain. Looked up from germline, CDR1 is SEHNR and CDR2 is FQNEAQ (reference sequence). There are 15 residues in the CDR3. The ends were cut back, 6 bases at V and 2 bases at J, with 17 bases in the middle. Written as DNA, the CDR3 is TGTGCCAGCAGTTTCACCCCTAGTTCTACCTACGAGCAGTACTTC. Translated: CASSFTPSSTYEQYF.

This clone was recorded once. The chain has TRBV30 and TRBJ1-5, with D perhaps TRBD1 (6 bases). CDR3 length equals 14 residues. Trimming removed 2 bases from V and 7 bases from J, with 15 bases in between. Germline loops: CDR1 GTSNPN, CDR2 SVGIG (reference sequence). CDR3 loop: CAWSLGGQGQPQHF. In nucleotides, the CDR3 is TGTGCCTGGAGTCTAGGGGGGCAGGGACAGCCCCAGCATTTT. The full variable domain, its missing parts supplied by reference TRBV30 and TRBJ1-5, is SQTIHQWPATLVQPVGSPLSLECTVEGTSNPNLYWYRQAAGRGLQLLFYSVGIGQISSEVPQNLSASRPQDRQFILSSKKLLLSDSGFYLCAWSLGGQGQPQHFGDGTRLSIL.

The chain recombines TRBV27 with TRBJ2-7; weak D call: TRBD2 (6 bases). Germline V gene data show CDR1 as MNHEY and CDR2 as SMNVEV (reference sequence). The CDR3 has 17 amino acids. V lost 4 bases to trimming and J lost 1 base, with 20 bases between them. The CDR3 protein is CASSSYSQRGRSYEQYF. The CDR3 nucleotides are TGTGCCAGCAGTTCCTACTCCCAACGGGGGAGATCCTACGAGCAGTACTTC.

CDR3 sequence: CASSLRSHEQYF. Here the CDR3 DNA reads TGTGCCAGCAGCTTAAGGAGCCACGAGCAGTACTTC. This chain connects TRBV11-2 to TRBJ2-7, with no clear D. Germline V lookup: CDR1 SGHAT, CDR2 FQNNGV. The V end lost 2 bases, the J end lost 5 bases, and 7 bases lay between the germline ends. The CDR3 sequence is 12 residues long.